This section outlines one TCR beta chain sequence together with its context. The antigen is unknown. The data originate from a study of T cell responses to AZD1222 COVID-19 vaccine. Findings and caveats of the study: Distributed over spike, vaccine-associated CD4 TCRs predominated at 160-218 and 743-854. Within unmutated variant regions lay the reported targets of nearly half of spike-specific TCRs. Most donors were white British and more were female, and clonal diversity was possibly underestimated. It was only after the peak T cell response that any repertoires were sampled.

The CDR3 runs to 13 residues. Germline V CDR1 and CDR2: MNHEY, SVGAGI. Trimming stripped 7 bases from V and 5 bases from J, with 14 bases between. Profiling relied on immunoSEQ multiplex PCR, and the TCRdb table lists in-frame clones only, not all of them. The sample yields under 200,000 clones, 92% seen once. The sample in question was peripheral blood, obtained on day 0 of AZD1222 vaccination. The TCR originated in an adult in good health. V and J are TRBV6-5 and TRBJ1-1; unclear D gene. The CDR3 is CASTYETRTEAFF. The DNA for the CDR3 is TGTGCCAGCACCTACGAGACCAGGACTGAAGCTTTCTTT.